Listed below are T cell receptor beta chains from one sample, sequenced in a study of T cell responses to AZD1222 COVID-19 vaccine. Libraries were prepared by immunoSEQ multiplex PCR; TCRdb keeps only in-frame clonotypes and omits some of them. The sample shows about 69,000 clones, around four fifths of them seen only once. The sample consisted of peripheral blood, taken 28 days after the second AZD1222 dose. The receptors originated from an adult who received the AZD1222 COVID-19 vaccine. CDR3s include the opening cysteine and the closing phenylalanine or tryptophan. A D gene is named only where the DNA matches it firmly. Size is omitted from some rows. Given values are once, few, many or a class for expanded clones.

TGTGCCATCAACCTCAAGGGGGCAGGCTATGGCTACACCTTC CAINLKGAGYGYTF NA TRBJ1-2 TRBD1 TRBV10-3
TGTGCCAGCAGCTTAGGCCCGACAGGGGGAGGCGGCTACACCTTC CASSLGPTGGGGYTF NA TRBJ1-2 TRBD1 TRBV11-2
TGTGCCAGCAGCTCCCCACCCAATCTGAACACTGAAGCTTTCTTT CASSSPPNLNTEAFF NA TRBJ1-1 NA TRBV7-8
TGTGCCAGCAGTCCACAGTGGGCGCCGAGCAATCAGCCCCAGCATTTT CASSPQWAPSNQPQHF NA TRBJ1-5 NA TRBV27
TGTGCCAGCAGCTCGTATGAAGAGAACTACGAGCAGTACTTC CASSSYEENYEQYF few TRBJ2-7 NA TRBV6-6
TGTGCCAGCAGCTCTGAACCAGGCAGGGTGTCCGAGCAGTACTTC CASSSEPGRVSEQYF NA TRBJ2-7 NA TRBV7-9
TGTGCCAGCAGCATTATGGTCCTCTACTATGGCTACACCTTC CASSIMVLYYGYTF NA TRBJ1-2 NA TRBV21-1
TGTGCCAGCAGCCAAGTCGGTAGCAGGGCAGGACGTAACACAGATACGCAGTATTTT CASSQVGSRAGRNTDTQYF NA TRBJ2-3 NA TRBV3-1/TRBV3-2
TGCAGCGTGCTTCTCGGGGCAGGGGATAGCAATCAGCCCCAGCATTTT CSVLLGAGDSNQPQHF once TRBJ1-5 NA TRBV29-1
TGTGCCGTCGGACAGGGCCTAGCCAACGTCCTGACTTTC CAVGQGLANVLTF NA TRBJ2-6 TRBD1 TRBV7-8
TGCAGCGTTGACCAGGGAGGCGATCAGCCCCAGCATTTT CSVDQGGDQPQHF NA TRBJ1-5 NA TRBV29-1
TGCGCCAGCAGCTCAAGCCTCAGGGGGCCGGACACTGAAGCTTTCTTT CASSSSLRGPDTEAFF NA TRBJ1-1 TRBD1 TRBV5-1
TGCGCCAGCAGCTTGCGGGGTCTGCCCACAGATACGCAGTATTTT CASSLRGLPTDTQYF NA TRBJ2-3 NA TRBV5-1
TGTGCCAGCAGCCCTTTTCTCGGGGAGCTGTTTTTT CASSPFLGELFF NA TRBJ2-2 NA TRBV14
TGTGCTAGTGGTTTGGGACAGGGAGTAGCGTATGGCTACACCTTC CASGLGQGVAYGYTF NA TRBJ1-2 TRBD1 TRBV12-5
TGTGCCAGCAGCCAAGAGTCGGGACGGGGCTACGAGCAGTACTTC CASSQESGRGYEQYF NA TRBJ2-7 NA TRBV14
TGTGCCAGCAGCATGGACTCCGAGCAGTTCTTC CASSMDSEQFF NA TRBJ2-1 NA TRBV11-1
TGCGCCAGCAGCTTGGGGGTGGACACTGAAGCTTTCTTT CASSLGVDTEAFF NA TRBJ1-1 NA TRBV5-1
TGCGCCAGCAGCCTCGGACTGGAACAGCCTCATGGCTACACCTTC CASSLGLEQPHGYTF NA TRBJ1-2 NA TRBV5-1